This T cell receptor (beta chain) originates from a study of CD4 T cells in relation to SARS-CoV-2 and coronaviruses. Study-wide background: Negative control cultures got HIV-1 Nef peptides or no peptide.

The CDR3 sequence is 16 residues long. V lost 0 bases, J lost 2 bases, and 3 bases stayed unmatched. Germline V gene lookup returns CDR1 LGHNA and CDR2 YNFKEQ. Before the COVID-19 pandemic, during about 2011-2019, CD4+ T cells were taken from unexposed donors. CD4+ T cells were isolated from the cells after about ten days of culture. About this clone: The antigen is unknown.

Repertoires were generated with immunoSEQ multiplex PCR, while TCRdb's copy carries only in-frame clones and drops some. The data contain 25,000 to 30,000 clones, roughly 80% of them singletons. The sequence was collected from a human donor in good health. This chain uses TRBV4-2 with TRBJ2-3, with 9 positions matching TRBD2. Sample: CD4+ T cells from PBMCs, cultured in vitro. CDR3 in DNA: TGTGCCAGCAGCCAAGAGGCTAGCGGGGCCACAGATACGCAGTATTTT. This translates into CASSQEASGATDTQYF.